These 21 T cell receptor beta chains were all obtained from the same sample, sequenced in a study of cytomegalovirus exposure and HLA in healthy donors. PCR primers comprised 60 Vbeta and 13 Jbeta primers. Sequencing used immunoSEQ multiplex PCR; TCRdb keeps in-frame clones, though not all of them. The table includes around 200,000 clones, approximately 85% detected once. Material for sequencing was PBMCs. All receptors come from a woman aged 50 to 60 in good health and CMV-seronegative.

This chain connects TRBV13 to TRBJ2-3; 10 nucleotides match TRBD2. The CDR3 consists of 18 residues. Germline values: CDR1 PRHDT, CDR2 FYEKMQ (reference sequence). V was pared by 5 bases and J by 2 bases, with 13 bases of the junction left unmatched. Here the CDR3 reads CASSAATGTSVFTDTQYF. The DNA for the CDR3 is TGTGCCAGCAGCGCAGCAACGGGGACTAGCGTTTTCACAGATACGCAGTATTTT.

The CDR3 DNA is TGTGCCAGCAGGAGAGGGAGTAATAATCAGCCCCAGCATTTT. It specifies CASRRGSNNQPQHF. The rearrangement uses TRBV28 and TRBJ1-5; D is uncertain. There are 14 residues in the CDR3. Per germline, CDR1 MDHEN and CDR2 SYDVKM. Between the trimmed V and J ends, which lost 6 bases and 4 bases, there was a span of 13 bases.

This sequence joins TRBV19 and TRBJ1-1, with TRBD1 as a possible D gene (6 bases). In germline, CDR1 is LNHDA, CDR2 SQIVND (reference sequence). The V and J ends lost 7 bases and 3 bases respectively, with 21 bases between them. This CDR3 spans 16 amino acids. The CDR3 spells CASKTYRDGSYTEAFF. The CDR3 DNA is TGTGCCAGTAAAACATACAGGGATGGGTCGTACACTGAAGCTTTCTTT.

The chain is built from TRBV7-9 and TRBJ2-3, with D possibly matching TRBD1 (6 bases). From germline, CDR1 is SEHNR and CDR2 FQNEAQ (reference sequence). This CDR3 contains 12 residues. V was pared by 4 bases and J by 6 bases, with 8 bases between. In nucleotides, the CDR3 is TGTGCCAGCAGCTATCAGGGGGATACGCAGTATTTT. It yields the protein CASSYQGDTQYF.

This chain uses TRBV6-1 with TRBJ2-5; the D is unclear. Germline-derived CDR1 and CDR2 are MNHNS and SASEGT. The CDR3 has 13 residues. V lost 10 bases, J lost 4 bases, and 16 bases lay in between. CDR3 coding DNA: TGTGCCATCCAACCCGGAGTCCTAGAGACCCAGTACTTC. Its translation: CAIQPGVLETQYF.

J is TRBJ2-2 and V is TRBV6-6, with TRBD1 matching 7 bases. The CDR3 loop spans 16 amino acids. V was pared by 5 bases and J by 2 bases, with 8 bases of the junction left unmatched. The germline V gene has CDR1 MNHNY and CDR2 SVGAGI (reference sequence). The CDR3: CASSKTGASNTGELFF. CDR3 nucleotide sequence: TGTGCCAGCAGTAAAACAGGGGCCTCAAACACCGGGGAGCTGTTTTTT.

This chain connects TRBV27 to TRBJ2-7, with 7 bases that match TRBD1. CDR1 and CDR2 (germline): MNHEY, SMNVEV (reference sequence). Unmatched junction bases numbered 2, after V lost 3 bases and J lost 3 bases. This CDR3 is 13 amino acids long. CDR3 sequence: CASSFAGGYEQYF. In DNA form, the CDR3 reads TGTGCCAGCAGTTTCGCAGGGGGCTACGAGCAGTACTTC.

V and J are TRBV25-1 and TRBJ1-5, with D tentatively TRBD1 (5 bases). The length of the CDR3 is 13 residues. The V end lost 2 bases, the J end lost 3 bases, and 5 bases lay between the germline ends. The germline V gene has CDR1 MGHDK and CDR2 SYGVNS. CDR3 loop: CASSEGANQPQHF. The CDR3 nucleotides are TGTGCCAGCAGTGAAGGGGCCAATCAGCCCCAGCATTTT.

The chain carries TRBV5-5 and TRBJ1-4, with 11 bases lining up with TRBD1. The CDR3 is 14 residues long. Trimming cost V 7 bases and J 7 bases; bases outside gene matches: 6. Germline values: CDR1 SGHKS, CDR2 YYEKEE (reference sequence). CDR3 nucleotides: TGTGCCAGCGGCGCCGGGACAGGGGGTGAAAAACTGTTTTTT. It is translated as CASGAGTGGEKLFF.

This sequence joins TRBV27 and TRBJ1-2; D is undetermined. V dropped 5 bases and J dropped 5 bases, with 9 bases sitting between them. The CDR3 has 12 residues. The germline gives CDR1 MNHEY, CDR2 SMNVEV (reference sequence). The CDR3 DNA follows: TGTGCCAGCAGTGCTCGAGGATATGGCTACACCTTC. It is translated as CASSARGYGYTF.

CDR3 residues: CASSLDIVNTEAFF. In DNA form, the CDR3 reads TGCGCCAGCAGTCTAGATATCGTGAACACTGAAGCTTTCTTT. The chain combines TRBV10-2 with TRBJ1-1; no definite D call. Deletions cut 5 bases from V and 0 bases from J, with 10 bases between. The CDR3 has 14 residues. The germline V gene has CDR1 WSHSY and CDR2 SAAADI.

In its sample, this clone was seen once. This chain links TRBV25-1 with TRBJ2-1; no firm D call. Trimming took 3 bases from V and 8 from J, leaving 8 bases between them. Germline loops: CDR1 MGHDK, CDR2 SYGVNS. CDR3 length: 12 residues. The CDR3 coding sequence is TGTGCCAGCAGTGATTTATTTTATGAGCAGTTCTTC. Translating gives CASSDLFYEQFF.

CDR3 in amino acids: CASSLSGGRTDTQYF. CDR3 nucleotide sequence: TGTGCCAGCAGCTTGAGCGGGGGGCGCACAGATACGCAGTATTTT. The V call is TRBV9, the J call TRBJ2-3; 9 bases fit TRBD2. The CDR3 consists of 15 residues. Germline CDR1 reads SGDLS; CDR2 reads YYNGEE. Germline trimming cut 4 bases from V and 1 base from J; bases unmatched to any gene: 4.

The CDR3 protein is CASSPRFGVKGYEQYF. The CDR3 nucleotides read TGTGCCAGCAGCCCCCGTTTCGGGGTCAAGGGATACGAGCAGTACTTC. V is TRBV7-8 and J is TRBJ2-7; TRBD2 is a possible D gene (5 bases). V was clipped by 5 bases and J by 4 bases, with 21 bases between them. Germline-derived CDR1 and CDR2 are SGHVS and FQNEAQ. The CDR3 runs 16 residues.

The chain employs TRBV4-2 and TRBJ1-6; D is unclear. The CDR3 is 15 amino acids. Germline loops: CDR1 LGHNA, CDR2 YNFKEQ. V was cut by 4 bases and J by 9 bases, with 16 bases left in between. CDR3 protein: CASSRRLVESSPLHF. The CDR3 DNA follows: TGTGCCAGCAGCCGCCGATTGGTAGAGTCTTCACCCCTCCACTTT.

As regards this clone: This CDR3 is also generated by other DNA sequences in the sample. This sequence joins TRBV28 and TRBJ2-7; 8 positions agree with TRBD1. The CDR3 totals 14 residues. Germline lookup yields CDR1 MDHEN and CDR2 SYDVKM. V shed 4 bases, J shed 2 bases, and the junction held 4 bases outside the gene matches. Written as DNA, the CDR3 is TGTGCCAGCAGTTCCGGGACAGGTGCCTACGAGCAGTACTTC. It is translated as CASSSGTGAYEQYF.

The chain recombines TRBV7-9 with TRBJ1-2, with 7 bases aligning to TRBD1. CDR1 and CDR2 (germline): SEHNR, FQNEAQ (reference sequence). V dropped 5 bases and J dropped 3; count of bases not matched to a gene: 6. The CDR3 has 14 residues. The CDR3 protein is CASSPRTGHYGYTF. The CDR3 DNA reads as TGTGCCAGCAGCCCCAGGACAGGCCACTATGGCTACACCTTC.

This sequence joins TRBV18 and TRBJ1-1; a weak D match, TRBD1 (5 bases). The CDR3 loop spans 16 amino acids. Germline V gives CDR1 KGHSH, CDR2 LQKENI. Trimming left V 1 base short and J 3 bases short, with 15 bases between. The CDR3 loop is CASSPLQAGGDTEAFF. The DNA of the CDR3 is TGTGCCAGCTCACCACTCCAGGCCGGGGGGGACACTGAAGCTTTCTTT.

The chain carries TRBV28 and TRBJ2-7; D possibly corresponds to TRBD2 (8 bases). The V gene's germline CDR1 is MDHEN and CDR2 SYDVKM. The CDR3 has 16 amino acids. V was cut by 5 bases and J by 3 bases, with 20 bases left in between. This CDR3 is CASSPGGSGSVYEQYF. DNA of the CDR3: TGTGCCAGCAGTCCAGGGGGAAGCGGGAGTGTCTACGAGCAGTACTTC. Supplemented by reference TRBV28 and TRBJ2-7, the full variable domain reads DVKVTQSSRYLVKRTGEKVFLECVQDMDHENMFWYRQDPGLGLRLIYFSYDVKMKEKGDIPEGYSVSREKKERFSLILESASTNQTSMYLCASSPGGSGSVYEQYFGPGTRLTVT.

This clone was recorded only once. The chain joins TRBV5-1 to TRBJ2-1; 10 nucleotides align to TRBD1. Germline V lookup: CDR1 SGHRS, CDR2 YFSETQ. This CDR3 contains 16 residues. Trimming at V came to 2 bases and at J to 0 bases, leaving 2 bases not matched to a gene. The CDR3 is CASSFRTGGSYNEQFF. CDR3 DNA: TGCGCCAGCAGCTTCCGGACAGGGGGCTCCTACAATGAGCAGTTCTTC.

This chain uses TRBV6-4 with TRBJ2-5; D gene ambiguous. Germline V lookup: CDR1 MRHNA, CDR2 SNTAGT. The CDR3 is 15 residues long. Trimming stripped 5 bases from V and 5 bases from J, with 18 bases between. The CDR3 loop reads CASSRGAGSGETQYF. CDR3 bases: TGTGCCAGCAGTCGAGGCGCCGGTTCCGGCGAGACCCAGTACTTC.